These 10 T cell receptor beta chains were sequenced from one sample in a study of beta chain features in type 1 diabetes. The whole isolated RNA underwent reverse transcription, so sequencing captured expressed TCRB transcripts. Some clones are missing from TCRdb's copy, which holds only in-frame ones; the method was immunoSEQ multiplex PCR. The sample records 200,000 to 250,000 clones, 9.6% being singletons. The material sequenced was naive CD4+ T cells from blood. The receptors here all came from a woman under 30 in good health.

The chain employs TRBV5-1 and TRBJ2-3; weak D call: TRBD1 (6 bases). Germline CDR1 SGHRS, CDR2 YFSETQ. The V end was cut by 1 base, the J end by 3 bases, with 15 bases between. The CDR3 spans 16 residues. This CDR3 reads CASSLTAGVRTDTQYF. The CDR3, as DNA: TGCGCCAGCAGCTTGACGGCAGGGGTTCGGACAGATACGCAGTATTTT.

V gene TRBV19 combines with J gene TRBJ1-4; D is perhaps TRBD1 (5 bases). There are 15 residues in the CDR3. The V gene lost 6 bases and the J gene lost 0 bases, with 11 bases spanning the gap. Germline V gives CDR1 LNHDA, CDR2 SQIVND (reference sequence). As DNA, the CDR3 is TGTGCCAGTAGGAGGGACTCTGCAACTAATGAAAAACTGTTTTTT. It translates to CASRRDSATNEKLFF.

This clone was seen only a few times. The chain combines TRBV9 with TRBJ1-5; 8 nucleotides match TRBD1. CDR3 size: 15 residues. Looked up from germline, CDR1 is SGDLS and CDR2 is YYNGEE. Losses at the gene ends were 0 bases for V and 6 bases for J; bases not matched to a gene: 5. CDR3: CASSVGTGSGQPQHF. CDR3 DNA: TGTGCCAGCAGCGTAGGGACAGGGTCCGGTCAGCCCCAGCATTTT. The whole variable domain, remainder taken from reference TRBV9 and TRBJ1-5, is DSGVTQTPKHLITATGQRVTLRCSPRSGDLSVYWYQQSLDQGLQFLIQYYNGEERAKGNILERFSAQQFPDLHSELNLSSLELGDSALYFCASSVGTGSGQPQHFGDGTRLSIL.

The chain is built from TRBV11-2 and TRBJ1-2; D is unclear. V was clipped by 5 bases and J by 3 bases, with 13 bases between them. This CDR3 spans 14 amino acids. Germline V CDR1 and CDR2: SGHAT, FQNNGV. The CDR3 sequence: CASSRGRTYYGYTF. The CDR3 bases are TGTGCCAGCAGCCGGGGTCGGACGTACTATGGCTACACCTTC.

In this sample, this clone turned up a few times. The chain employs TRBV18 and TRBJ1-2; D gene ambiguous. Between the trimmed V and J ends, which lost 5 bases and 8 bases, there was a span of 21 bases. The CDR3 has 15 amino acids. CDR1 is KGHSH, CDR2 LQKENI, per germline. DNA of the CDR3: TGTGCCAGCTCATCGGGTAACCGGGAAACCGGCGGCTACACCTTC. Translation gives CASSSGNRETGGYTF.

This clone was detected a few times. The chain couples TRBV7-8 to TRBJ2-7; TRBD1 agrees at 10 bases. With V trimmed by 5 bases and J by 4 bases, 8 bases remained unmatched. CDR3 length equals 15 residues. Germline V CDR1 and CDR2: SGHVS, FQNEAQ. The CDR3 nucleotides read TGTGCCAGCAGCCGCGTACCGGGACAGGGGTACGAGCAGTACTTC. Translating gives CASSRVPGQGYEQYF.

The rearrangement joins TRBV30 to TRBJ1-1; D might be TRBD1 (5 bases). This CDR3 comprises 12 residues. Deletions cut 7 bases from V and 6 bases from J, with 15 bases between. Germline V gene sequence: CDR1 GTSNPN, CDR2 SVGIG (reference sequence). Written as DNA, the CDR3 is TGTGCCTTGACAGTGGTTTACGCTGAAGCTTTCTTT. This encodes CALTVVYAEAFF.

V usage is TRBV5-1 and J usage is TRBJ1-2, with D hard to call. CDR1 is SGHRS and CDR2 is YFSETQ in the germline V gene. The CDR3 spans 13 residues. V shed 2 bases and J shed 4 bases, with 9 bases lying between them. The CDR3 reads CASSLEQTYGYTF. CDR3 sequence (DNA): TGCGCCAGCAGCTTAGAACAGACCTATGGCTACACCTTC.

This clone was counted a few times. The genes are TRBV5-1 and TRBJ2-5, with TRBD1 matching 9 bases. The CDR3 loop spans 17 amino acids. Trimming cost V 0 bases and J 2 bases; bases outside gene matches: 8. In germline, CDR1 is SGHRS, CDR2 YFSETQ. The CDR3, as DNA: TGCGCCAGCAGCTTGGGACAAACAGGGGGCTGGCAAGAGACCCAGTACTTC. This translates into CASSLGQTGGWQETQYF.

This clone has more than one count but fewer than ten. The genes are TRBV5-1 and TRBJ2-3, with TRBD2 matching over 10 bases. Trimming cost V 0 bases and J 4 bases; bases outside gene matches: 8. The V gene's germline CDR1 is SGHRS and CDR2 YFSETQ. The CDR3 extends over 17 amino acids. CDR3 DNA: TGCGCCAGCAGCTTGGGGGACCTAGCGGGAGCTGCAGATACGCAGTATTTT. It translates to CASSLGDLAGAADTQYF.